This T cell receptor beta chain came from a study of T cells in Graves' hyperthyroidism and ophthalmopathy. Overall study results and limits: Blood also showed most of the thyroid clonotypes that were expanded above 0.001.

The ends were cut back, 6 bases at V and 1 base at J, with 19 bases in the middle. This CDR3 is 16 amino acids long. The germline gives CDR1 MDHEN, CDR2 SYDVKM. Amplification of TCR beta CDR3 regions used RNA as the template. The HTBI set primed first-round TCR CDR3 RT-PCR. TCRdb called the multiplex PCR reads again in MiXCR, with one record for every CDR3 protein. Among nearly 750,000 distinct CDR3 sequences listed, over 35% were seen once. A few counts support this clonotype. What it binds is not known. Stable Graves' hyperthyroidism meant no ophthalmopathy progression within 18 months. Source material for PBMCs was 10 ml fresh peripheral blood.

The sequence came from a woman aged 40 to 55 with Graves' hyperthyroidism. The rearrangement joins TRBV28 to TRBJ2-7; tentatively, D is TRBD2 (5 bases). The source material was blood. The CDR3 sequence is CASSPGGGLHSYEQYF. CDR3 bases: TGTGCCAGCAGCCCCGGTGGAGGCCTCCATTCCTACGAGCAGTACTTC.